This T cell receptor beta chain was identified during a study of OX40 agonist ivuxolimab in advanced cancers. Study-level results: Clonal expansion by week 6 occurred in CD4+ and CD8+ blood T cells (at 0.1 to 3.0 mg/kg). The study found that CD8+ T cells averaged more expanded clones than CD4+.

Notes on this clone: What it binds is not known.

TCRdb keeps only in-frame clones here, not all; method: immunoSEQ multiplex PCR. Of over 80,000 clones listed, approximately 80% are singletons. Trimming pared 5 bases from V and 4 bases from J, leaving 14 bases between. Germline CDR1 MNHEY, CDR2 SVGAGI. The CDR3 loop spans 15 amino acids. Sample: CD4+ or CD8+ T cells sorted from blood, taken in a trial of the OX40 agonist ivuxolimab. The sequence came from an adult with an advanced solid tumor such as melanoma, head and neck, liver or kidney cancer. V and J are TRBV6-5 and TRBJ2-2, with D maybe TRBD1 (6 bases). The CDR3 region has the DNA TGTGCCAGCAGTAGAGCAGGGGAGAGCACCGGGGAGCTGTTTTTT. Translation gives CASSRAGESTGELFF.